This T cell receptor (beta chain) derives from a study of identical twins. Points on this clonotype: Its antigen is still unknown.

After removal of 2 bases from V and 4 bases from J, the junction contained 12 bases not matched to a gene. Germline CDR1 is SGHAT and CDR2 is FQNNGV. This CDR3 region has 19 residues. Addition of a universal primer site occurred through template switching, and cDNA carried unique molecular identifiers. TCRdb re-called the 5' RACE reads through MiXCR, storing one row per CDR3 protein. Of more than 650,000 distinct CDR3 sequences in the sample, around 6.1% are singletons; the top ten hold under 2%. Study-wide results and caveats: Invariant MAIT and iNKT cells may have partly biased zero-insertion analyses. Not following the same donors, the study drew its conclusions from cross-sectional statistical analysis. Weaker excess sharing between twins was seen in beta out-of-frame sequences.

The chain links TRBV11-2 to TRBJ2-1; 12 nucleotides line up with TRBD2. This clonotype was sampled from a man younger than 35 in good health. The sequenced sample was naive T cells sorted from blood. This CDR3 is CASSLIPTTSGRYYNEQFF. The CDR3 nucleotides are TGTGCCAGCAGCTTAATCCCCACAACTAGCGGGAGGTATTACAATGAGCAGTTCTTC.